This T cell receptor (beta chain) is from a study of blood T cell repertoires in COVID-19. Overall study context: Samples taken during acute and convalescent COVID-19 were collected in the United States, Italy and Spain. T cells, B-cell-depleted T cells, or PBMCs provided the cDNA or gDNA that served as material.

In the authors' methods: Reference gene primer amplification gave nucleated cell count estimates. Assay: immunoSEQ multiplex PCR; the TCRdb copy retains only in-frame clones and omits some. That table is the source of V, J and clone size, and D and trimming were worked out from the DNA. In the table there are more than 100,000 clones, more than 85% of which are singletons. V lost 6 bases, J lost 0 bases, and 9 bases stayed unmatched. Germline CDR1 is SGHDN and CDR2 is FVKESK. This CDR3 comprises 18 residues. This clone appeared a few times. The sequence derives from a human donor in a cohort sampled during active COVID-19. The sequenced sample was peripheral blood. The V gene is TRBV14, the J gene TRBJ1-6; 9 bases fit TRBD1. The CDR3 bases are TGTGCCAGCAGGACCGGGACAGGGCCAAACTCCTATAATTCACCCCTCCACTTT. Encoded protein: CASRTGTGPNSYNSPLHF. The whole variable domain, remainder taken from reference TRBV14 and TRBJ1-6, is EAGVTQFPSHSVIEKGQTVTLRCDPISGHDNLYWYRRVMGKEIKFLLHFVKESKQDESGMPNNRFLAERTGGTYSTLKVQPAELEDSGVYFCASRTGTGPNSYNSPLHFGNGTRLTVT.